Here is one TCR beta chain with its context. Its cognate antigen has yet to be identified. No per-base quality is available; no much larger clone lies one base away. The data are from a study of T cells in narcolepsy (dated by TCRdb to about 2018). Background for the entire study: The study enrolled patients with narcolepsy type 1 or type 2 (NT1, NT2) together with healthy control donors. The study used TCR Vbeta sequencing to track clonotypes in blood and CSF while looking for autoreactive T cells in narcolepsy patients that target self-antigens of hypocretin neurons (hypocretin, TRIB2). Overall study results and their limits: According to the report, autoreactive clonotypes were detected serially in the blood of the same patients and of different patients, but not in healthy controls. Patients and controls had comparable numbers of sequenced blood memory CD4+ clonotypes, averaging about 40,000 and 33,000, respectively. No sequences matching autoreactive T cell clones were contained in some blood memory CD4+ repertoires from patients and controls. Plots comparing CSF and blood CD4+ T cell clonotypes from the same patient highlighted HCRT-specific and TRIB2-specific autoreactive clonotypes.

Memory CD4+ T cells were sorted ex vivo from peripheral blood of narcolepsy patients and healthy controls for TCR Vbeta sequencing. Trimming accounts for 0 bases at V and 4 bases at J, while the number of junction bases matched to no gene is 3. The CDR3 spans 14 residues, from the cysteine through the phenylalanine. Only CDR3 DNA is held: 42 bases, read in frame from base 1. The germline V gene encodes CDR1 SGDLS and CDR2 YYNGEE. Library preparation was by the immunoSEQ multiplex PCR assay. The clones in this table, taken by TCRdb from immuneACCESS, are in-frame only. Not every clone is retained; where verified, under half of the shortfall comes from an unresolved V gene, and the cause of the rest is unknown. The sample yields some 30,000 clones; 65% to 85% were counted once. Jointly, the top ten make up approximately 1.1% of the sample.

Sequencing was carried out using memory (CD45RA-) CD4+ T cells from blood. The sample's cell subset or site label is to be understood as: memory T cells sorted ex vivo from peripheral blood. This receptor was obtained from a human donor in good health. The rearranged chain carries TRBV9 and TRBJ1-2; TRBD1 lines up with 7 middle nucleotides. The nucleotides are TGTGCCAGCAGCGTAGGACAGGGTGGCTATGGCTACACCTTC. Its translation is CASSVGQGGYGYTF.